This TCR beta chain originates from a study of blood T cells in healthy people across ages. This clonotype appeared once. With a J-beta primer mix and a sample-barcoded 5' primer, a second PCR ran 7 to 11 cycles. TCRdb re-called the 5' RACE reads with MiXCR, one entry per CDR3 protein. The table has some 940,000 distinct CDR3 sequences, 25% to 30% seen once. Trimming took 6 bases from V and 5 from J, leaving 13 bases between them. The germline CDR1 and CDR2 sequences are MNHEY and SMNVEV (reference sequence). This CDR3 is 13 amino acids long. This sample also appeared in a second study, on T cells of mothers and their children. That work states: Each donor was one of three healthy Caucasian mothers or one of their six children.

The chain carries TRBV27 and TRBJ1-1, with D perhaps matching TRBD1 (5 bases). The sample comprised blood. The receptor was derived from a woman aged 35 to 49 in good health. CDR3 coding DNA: TGTGCCAGCAGCGGCAGGGCCAGAACTGAAGCTTTCTTT. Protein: CASSGRARTEAFF.